The T cell receptor beta chain described here comes from a study of T cell changes during pregnancy in multiple sclerosis. There are 16 residues in the CDR3. Germline V gives CDR1 MRHNA, CDR2 SNTAGT. With V trimmed by 0 bases and J by 9 bases, 8 bases remained unmatched. Assay used: immunoSEQ multiplex PCR; TCRdb lists only in-frame clones, some missing. The sample lists 65,000 to 85,000 clones, about 90% occurring once. The sequence was obtained from a female donor with multiple sclerosis, enrolled in a pregnancy study. The chain links TRBV6-4 to TRBJ2-1, with TRBD2 matching 10 bases. The specimen was peripheral blood, collected after pregnancy. In nucleotides, the CDR3 is TGTGCCAGCAGTGACTCTGGCCCTGGGACTAGCGTTGAGCAGTTCTTC. Residues: CASSDSGPGTSVEQFF.